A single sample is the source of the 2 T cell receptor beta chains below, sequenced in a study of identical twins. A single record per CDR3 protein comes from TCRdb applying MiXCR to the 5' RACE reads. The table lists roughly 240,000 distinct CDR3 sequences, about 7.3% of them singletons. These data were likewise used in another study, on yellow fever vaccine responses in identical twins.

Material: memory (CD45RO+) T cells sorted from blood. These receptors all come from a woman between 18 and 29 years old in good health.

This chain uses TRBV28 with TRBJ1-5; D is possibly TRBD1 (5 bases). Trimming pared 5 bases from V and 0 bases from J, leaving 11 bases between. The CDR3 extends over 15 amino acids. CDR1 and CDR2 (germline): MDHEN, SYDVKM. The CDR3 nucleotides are TGTGCCAGCAGTCGATCGGACACTAGCAATCAGCCCCAGCATTTT. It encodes CASSRSDTSNQPQHF. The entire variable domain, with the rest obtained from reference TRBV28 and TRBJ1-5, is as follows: DVKVTQSSRYLVKRTGEKVFLECVQDMDHENMFWYRQDPGLGLRLIYFSYDVKMKEKGDIPEGYSVSREKKERFSLILESASTNQTSMYLCASSRSDTSNQPQHFGDGTRLSIL.

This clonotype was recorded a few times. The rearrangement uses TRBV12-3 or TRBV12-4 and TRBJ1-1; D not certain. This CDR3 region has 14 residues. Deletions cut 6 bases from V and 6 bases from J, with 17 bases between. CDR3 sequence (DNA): TGTGCCAGCAGCCTAATCCCTGCTCACTCTGAAGCTTTCTTT. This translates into CASSLIPAHSEAFF.